This T cell receptor beta chain was sequenced for a study of cytomegalovirus exposure and HLA in healthy donors. Note on this clone: Its cognate antigen is unknown.

Trimming at V came to 1 base and at J to 3 bases, leaving 10 bases not matched to a gene. This CDR3 is 17 amino acids long. Germline V lookup: CDR1 SGHDT, CDR2 YYEEEE. Vbeta (60) and Jbeta (13) primers were used in the PCR. Produced via immunoSEQ multiplex PCR; TCRdb's table is partial and in-frame only. The sample includes roughly 70,000 clones, roughly 70% seen only once; the top ten take 14%. General study points: Later analysis identified a missense DCLRE1C variant that was linked to TCR beta V- and J-gene trimming. In vitro confirmation showed three CMV-associated chains to be CMV antigen specific. HLA-A and HLA-B allele assignments for most subjects were reportedly predicted accurately using TCR beta sequences. A few V segments could not be told apart, such as TRBV6-2 and TRBV6-3, and were left out.

The chain links TRBV5-6 to TRBJ2-3; 8 positions agree with TRBD1. The sequencing sample was made of PBMCs. The origin of this receptor is a male donor in good health and CMV-seropositive. The CDR3 is CASSLRMGRGRTDTQYF. CDR3 nucleotide sequence: TGTGCCAGCAGCTTGAGGATGGGCAGGGGGCGGACAGATACGCAGTATTTT.